This TCR beta chain came from a study of regulatory T cells in long-lasting Graves disease. iRepertoire HTBI primers and Arm-PCR of CDR3 regions built TCR beta libraries. TCRdb processed the multiplex PCR reads anew with MiXCR; each CDR3 protein has one entry. The table has over 500,000 distinct CDR3 sequences, about 16% seen once. Documented time point: newly diagnosed GD, antithyroid drugs for less than 3 months. The TCR library was made from RNA extracted from PBMCs. Per American Thyroid Association guidelines, Graves' disease was diagnosed. V was shortened by 0 bases and J by 5 bases, with 11 bases between the two germline ends. CDR3 length equals 15 residues. CDR1 is LNHNV, CDR2 YYDKDF, per germline (reference sequence). This sample was shared with a second study, whose subject was T cells in Graves' hyperthyroidism and ophthalmopathy. That source notes: Researchers ran a first-round RT-PCR on the TCR CDR3 using the HTBI primer set.

The chain is built from TRBV15 and TRBJ1-5, with a tentative D call TRBD1 (5 bases). The receptor's source is a man aged 18 to 30 with Graves disease. The sample was peripheral blood mononuclear cells (PBMCs), taken at new diagnosis, from a patient treated with antithyroid drugs. The CDR3 coding sequence is TGTGCCACCAGCAGAGATGTTGGGGGGGATCAGCCCCAGCATTTT. Translation gives CATSRDVGGDQPQHF.